This T cell receptor beta chain was sequenced in a study of radiotherapy plus CTLA-4 blockade in lung cancer. Study as a whole: Objective response was observed in over 15% of patients, and disease control in roughly 33%. Whole-study results and caveats: Interferon-beta and early blood T cell clone dynamics reportedly predicted response best. Some TCR clones had been derived from tumors. These clones expanded in peripheral blood after radiotherapy plus ipilimumab.

Participants had chemo-refractory metastatic non-small-cell lung cancer and were treated with focal radiation plus ipilimumab CTLA-4 blockade. V was trimmed by 0 bases and J by 4 bases, leaving 15 bases between them. The germline gives CDR1 LGHNA, CDR2 YNFKEQ. The CDR3 has 16 residues. As regards this clone: Its antigen is not known.

Sequencing used immunoSEQ multiplex PCR; TCRdb keeps in-frame clones, though not all of them. The sample includes some 71,000 clones, around 77% of them seen just once. Sequenced material: peripheral blood, taken from a patient treated with radiotherapy plus ipilimumab. The rearrangement links TRBV4-2 to TRBJ2-5; D possibly corresponds to TRBD1 (6 bases). This clonotype was obtained from a human donor with non-small cell lung cancer whose response to radiotherapy plus ipilimumab could not be evaluated. Some clones in this sample may be carry-over from other donors' samples. For the CDR3, the DNA is TGTGCCAGCAGCCAAGATCCGGCAGGGGCGGGAGAGACCCAGTACTTC. Translation gives CASSQDPAGAGETQYF.